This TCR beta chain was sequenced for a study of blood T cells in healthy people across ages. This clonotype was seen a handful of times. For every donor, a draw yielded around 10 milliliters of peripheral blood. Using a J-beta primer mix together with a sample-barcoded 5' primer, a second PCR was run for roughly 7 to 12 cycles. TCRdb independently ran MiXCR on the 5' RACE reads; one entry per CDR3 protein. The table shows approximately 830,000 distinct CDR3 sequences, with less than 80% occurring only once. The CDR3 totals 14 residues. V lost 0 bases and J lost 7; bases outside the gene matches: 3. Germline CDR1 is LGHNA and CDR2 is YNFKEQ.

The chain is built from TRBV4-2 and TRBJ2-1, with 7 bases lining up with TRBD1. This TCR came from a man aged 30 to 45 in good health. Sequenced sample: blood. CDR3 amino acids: CASSQDPTGNEQFF. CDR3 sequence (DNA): TGTGCCAGCAGCCAAGATCCGACAGGGAATGAGCAGTTCTTC.